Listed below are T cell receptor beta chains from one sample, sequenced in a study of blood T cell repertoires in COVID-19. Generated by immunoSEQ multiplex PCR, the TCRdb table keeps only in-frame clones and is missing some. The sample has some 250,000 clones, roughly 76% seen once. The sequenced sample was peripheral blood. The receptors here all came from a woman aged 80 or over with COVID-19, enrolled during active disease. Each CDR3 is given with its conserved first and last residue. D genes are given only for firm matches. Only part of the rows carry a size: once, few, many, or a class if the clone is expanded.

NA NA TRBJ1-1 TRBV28 CASIAGGGTEAFF TGTGCCAGCATCGCGGGTGGAGGCACTGAAGCTTTCTTT
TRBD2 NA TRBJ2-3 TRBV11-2 CASSSTSGRLRRQYF TGTGCCAGCAGTTCTACTAGCGGGAGGCTTCGGAGGCAGTATTTT
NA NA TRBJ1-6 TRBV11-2 CASSLVRSPLHF TGTGCCAGCAGCTTAGTCAGGTCACCCCTCCACTTT
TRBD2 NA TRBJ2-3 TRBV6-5 CASSYSGLAGDTQYF TGTGCCAGCAGTTACTCGGGACTAGCGGGAGATACGCAGTATTTT
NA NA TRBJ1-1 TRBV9 CASSPRGGGGIAFF TGTGCCAGCAGCCCTCGAGGAGGGGGGGGCATAGCTTTCTTT
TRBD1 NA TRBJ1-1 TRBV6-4 CASSDQPGTGGLGSENTEAFF TGTGCCAGCAGTGACCAACCGGGGACAGGGGGTCTGGGTAGCGAGAACACTGAAGCTTTCTTT
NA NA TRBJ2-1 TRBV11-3 CASSLAWGGEQFF TGTGCCAGCAGCTTAGCTTGGGGAGGTGAGCAGTTCTTC
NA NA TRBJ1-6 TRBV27 CASRLQGNSPLHF TGTGCCAGCAGGCTGCAGGGGAATTCACCCCTCCACTTT
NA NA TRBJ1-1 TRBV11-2 CASSLGRFEGVNTEAFF TGTGCCAGCAGCTTAGGGCGGTTCGAGGGGGTGAACACTGAAGCTTTCTTT
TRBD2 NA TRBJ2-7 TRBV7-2 CASSLARRGDYEQYF TGTGCCAGCAGCTTAGCCCGGCGGGGGGACTACGAGCAGTACTTC
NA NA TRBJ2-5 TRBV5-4 CASSSLRLGLKETQYF TGTGCCAGCAGCTCTCTTCGACTAGGGCTCAAAGAGACCCAGTACTTC
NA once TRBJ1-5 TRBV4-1 CASSRQAAGVQPQHF TGCGCCAGCAGCCGCCAGGCGGCAGGGGTTCAGCCCCAGCATTTT
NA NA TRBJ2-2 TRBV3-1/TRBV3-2 CASSQRGSGTGELFF TGTGCCAGCAGCCAACGGGGGAGTGGCACCGGGGAGCTGTTTTTT
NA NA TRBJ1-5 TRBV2 CASRRSGDQPQHF TGTGCCAGCAGAAGAAGTGGAGATCAGCCCCAGCATTTT
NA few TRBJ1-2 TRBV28 CASSLRRKLYGYTF TGTGCCAGCAGTTTGAGGAGAAAACTATATGGCTACACCTTC
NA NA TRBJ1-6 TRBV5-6 CASSLRGSYNSPLHF TGTGCCAGCAGCTTGAGGGGTTCCTATAATTCACCCCTCCACTTT
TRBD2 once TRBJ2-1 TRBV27 CASSISGKSYNEQFF TGTGCCAGCAGTATTAGCGGGAAATCCTACAATGAGCAGTTCTTC
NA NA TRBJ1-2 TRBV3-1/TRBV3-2 CASSHGVGYTF TGTGCCAGCAGCCACGGGGTTGGCTACACCTTC
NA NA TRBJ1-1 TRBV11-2 CASSLVKKGDTEAFF TGTGCCAGCAGCTTAGTAAAGAAGGGGGACACTGAAGCTTTCTTT
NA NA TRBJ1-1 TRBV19 CASSIVRKRMNTEAFF TGTGCCAGTAGTATAGTCAGGAAACGCATGAACACTGAAGCTTTCTTT
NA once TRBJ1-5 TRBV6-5 CASSLVGSQPQHF TGTGCCAGCAGTTTGGTCGGTTCTCAGCCCCAGCATTTT
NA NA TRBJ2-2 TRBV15 CATSREPGNTGELFF TGTGCCACCAGCAGAGAACCAGGGAACACCGGGGAGCTGTTTTTT
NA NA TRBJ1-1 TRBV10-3 CAISLSGMNTEAFF TGTGCCATCAGTTTGTCAGGGATGAACACTGAAGCTTTCTTT
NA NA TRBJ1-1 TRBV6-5 CASSRVLNTEAFF TGTGCCAGCAGTAGAGTTCTGAACACTGAAGCTTTCTTT
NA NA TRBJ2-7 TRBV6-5 CASRANLYEQYF TGTGCCAGCAGGGCAAACCTCTACGAGCAGTACTTC
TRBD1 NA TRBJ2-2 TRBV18 CASSAAGGSNTGELFF TGTGCCAGCTCAGCCGCAGGGGGATCGAACACCGGGGAGCTGTTTTTT
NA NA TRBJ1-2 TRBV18 CASSPGQNNYGYTF TGTGCCAGCTCACCGGGGCAGAACAACTATGGCTACACCTTC
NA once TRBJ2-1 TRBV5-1 CASSLPGTEQFF TGCGCCAGCAGCCTACCCGGGACAGAGCAGTTCTTC
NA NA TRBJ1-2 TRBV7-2 CASSLGEGQFYGYTF TGTGCCAGCAGCTTAGGAGAGGGCCAGTTCTATGGCTACACCTTC
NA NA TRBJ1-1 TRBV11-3 CASSLTGRNTEAFF TGTGCCAGCAGCTTAACAGGGAGGAACACTGAAGCTTTCTTT
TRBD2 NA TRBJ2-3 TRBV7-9 CASSSGLRGLAGGLDTQYF TGTGCCAGCAGCTCGGGCCTCCGGGGGCTAGCGGGAGGGTTAGATACGCAGTATTTT
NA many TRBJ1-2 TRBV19 CASNSGTQIYGYTF TGTGCCAGTAATAGCGGGACTCAGATCTATGGCTACACCTTC
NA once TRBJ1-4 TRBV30 CAWSVPVGANEKLFF TGTGCCTGGAGTGTACCTGTAGGAGCTAATGAAAAACTGTTTTTT
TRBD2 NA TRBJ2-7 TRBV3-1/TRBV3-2 CASSPTWTSGPPYEQYF TGTGCCAGCAGCCCGACGTGGACTAGCGGACCCCCCTACGAGCAGTACTTC
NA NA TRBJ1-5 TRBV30 CAWSAQGFSNQPQHF TGTGCCTGGAGTGCACAGGGCTTCAGCAATCAGCCCCAGCATTTT
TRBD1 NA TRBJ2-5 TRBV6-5 CASNNPGQGGETQYF TGTGCCAGCAATAACCCGGGACAGGGCGGAGAGACCCAGTACTTC
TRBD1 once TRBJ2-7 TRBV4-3 CASSQARTGGAYEQYF TGCGCCAGCAGCCAAGCCCGGACAGGGGGTGCGTACGAGCAGTACTTC
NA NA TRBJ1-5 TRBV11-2 CASSLSGGLQQPQHF TGTGCCAGCAGCTTAAGTGGGGGCCTTCAGCAGCCCCAGCATTTT
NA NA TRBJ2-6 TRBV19 CASSMRTVSGANVLTF TGTGCCAGTAGTATGAGGACAGTCTCTGGGGCCAACGTCCTGACTTTC
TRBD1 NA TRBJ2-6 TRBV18 CASSPIQGNSGANVLTF TGTGCCAGCTCACCAATACAGGGGAACTCTGGGGCCAACGTCCTGACTTTC
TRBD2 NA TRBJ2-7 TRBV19 CATTSGSEQYF TGTGCCACTACTAGCGGGAGCGAGCAGTACTTC
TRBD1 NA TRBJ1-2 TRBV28 CASSPWTGNYGYTF TGTGCCAGCAGTCCGTGGACAGGGAACTATGGCTACACCTTC
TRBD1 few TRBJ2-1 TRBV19 CASSIRDRGPNEQFF TGTGCCAGTAGTATCCGGGACAGGGGGCCCAATGAGCAGTTCTTC
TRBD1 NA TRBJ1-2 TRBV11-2 CASSARGDDTF TGTGCCAGCAGCGCCAGGGGGGATGACACCTTC
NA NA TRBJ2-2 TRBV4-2 CASSQSTLANTGELFF TGTGCCAGCAGCCAATCGACTCTAGCCAACACCGGGGAGCTGTTTTTT